Included here is one TCR beta chain sequence, with context. Its antigen remains unidentified. This CDR3 is 13 amino acids long. Germline CDR1 and CDR2: MDHEN and SYDVKM. Trimming stripped 6 bases from V and 6 bases from J, with 12 bases between. Data came from immunoSEQ multiplex PCR; TCRdb stores just in-frame clones and leaves some out. This sample has about 92,000 clones, with about 88% found just once. This specimen comes from a study of T cell responses to AZD1222 COVID-19 vaccine. Overall study findings and caveats: In a largely white British group with more females than males, clonal diversity was possibly underestimated.

The specimen comprised peripheral blood, sampled on day 0 of AZD1222 vaccination. This chain joins TRBV28 and TRBJ1-5, with TRBD1 as a possible D gene (5 bases). The receptor was isolated from an adult in good health. Here the CDR3 DNA reads TGTGCCAGCAGATCTGGGGCTCGTCAGCCCCAGCATTTT. As protein: CASRSGARQPQHF.